This T cell receptor beta chain was found in a study of beta chain features in type 1 diabetes. Points from the study as a whole: In all four CD4+ subsets, TCRB CDR3 length was significantly, moderately reduced in type 1 diabetes. Naive, central memory and regulatory TCRB repertoires appeared more similar among patients than healthy donors.

Using CD45RO/CCR7/CD25/CD127/CD95/CD27, CD4+ naive, central memory, regulatory and stem cell-like memory cells were sorted. Purity above 95% was achieved in all sorted populations. This clone was recorded a few times. Its antigen remains unidentified. CDR3 size: 19 residues. The V segment lost 5 bases and the J segment 0 bases; nucleotides outside the gene matches: 10. CDR1 is SEHNR, CDR2 FQNEAQ, per germline (reference sequence). Reverse transcribing all isolated RNA meant expressed TCRB transcripts were sequenced. Clones were sequenced by immunoSEQ multiplex PCR, and TCRdb holds only the in-frame ones, with some missing. Among 150,000 to 190,000 clones, 11% were seen once, and the ten largest hold about 1.9%.

This TCR came from a man aged 18 to 29 in good health. V and J are TRBV7-9 and TRBJ1-6; 10 bases align to TRBD1. Source material: central memory CD4+ T cells from blood. CDR3 DNA: TGTGCCAGCAGCCGTCGACAGGGGGCCGGTCGCTCCTATAATTCACCCCTCCACTTT. It yields the protein CASSRRQGAGRSYNSPLHF.